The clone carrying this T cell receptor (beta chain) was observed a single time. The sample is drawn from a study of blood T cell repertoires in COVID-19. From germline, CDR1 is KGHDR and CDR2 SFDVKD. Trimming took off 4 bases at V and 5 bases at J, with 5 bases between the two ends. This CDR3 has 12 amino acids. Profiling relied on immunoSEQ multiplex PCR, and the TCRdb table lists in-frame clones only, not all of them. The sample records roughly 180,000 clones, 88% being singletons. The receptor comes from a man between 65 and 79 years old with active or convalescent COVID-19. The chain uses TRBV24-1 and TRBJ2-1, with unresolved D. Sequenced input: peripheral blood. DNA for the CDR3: TGTGCCACCAGTGAGGTAGACAATGAGCAGTTCTTC. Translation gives CATSEVDNEQFF.